This paragraph covers one TCR beta chain sequence. What it binds is unknown. The data are from a study of neoadjuvant nivolumab and ipilimumab in lung cancer. This table comes from immunoSEQ multiplex PCR, and its TCRdb copy is limited to in-frame clones, with some not included. The sample has about 26,000 clones; less than 90% are singletons. General study findings and limits: From pretherapy to surgery, tumor richness and clonality rose with dual therapy. TCR richness and clonality were higher in tumors than adjacent uninvolved lung.

Source: peripheral blood, taken before neoadjuvant nivolumab, alone or with ipilimumab. The clonotype originates from an adult with non-small cell lung cancer.

Here the CDR3 reads CASSRQGDTGELFF. Written as DNA, the CDR3 is TGTGCCAGCAGTAGGCAGGGGGACACCGGGGAGCTGTTTTTT. The rearrangement uses TRBV6-1 and TRBJ2-2, with TRBD1 matching 7 bases. CDR3 size: 14 residues. Germline CDR1 reads MNHNS; CDR2 reads SASEGT. V lost 5 bases, J lost 3 bases, and 3 bases stayed unmatched.